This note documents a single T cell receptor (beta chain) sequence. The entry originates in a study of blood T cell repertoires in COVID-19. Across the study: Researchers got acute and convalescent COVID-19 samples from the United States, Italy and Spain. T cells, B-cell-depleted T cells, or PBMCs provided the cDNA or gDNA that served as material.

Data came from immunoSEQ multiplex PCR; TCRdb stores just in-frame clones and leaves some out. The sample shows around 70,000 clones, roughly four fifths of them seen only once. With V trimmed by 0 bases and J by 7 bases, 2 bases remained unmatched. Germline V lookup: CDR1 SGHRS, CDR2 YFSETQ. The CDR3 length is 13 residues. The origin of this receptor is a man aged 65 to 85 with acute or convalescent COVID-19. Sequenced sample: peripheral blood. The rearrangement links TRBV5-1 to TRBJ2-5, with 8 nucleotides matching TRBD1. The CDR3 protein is CASSLDQGATQYF. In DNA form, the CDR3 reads TGCGCCAGCAGCTTGGACCAGGGGGCGACCCAGTACTTC.